The 22 T cell receptor beta chains listed next were all sequenced from one sample in a study of post-analysis software for immune sequencing data. Study outcomes and limitations: TRBV5-6, TRBV5-1 and TRBV20-1 belonged to a set of roughly 5 TRBV segments that were more frequent in patients than controls.

Antigens for these TCRs are unknown. Prepared TCR beta cDNA libraries contained unique molecular identifiers. A single record per CDR3 protein comes from TCRdb applying MiXCR to the PCR reads. The sample comprises under 650,000 distinct CDR3 sequences, roughly 45% of which are singletons, and 1.7% rests with the top ten. Material for sequencing was blood. Every receptor here comes from a girl aged 5-17 years with multiple sclerosis.

This chain uses TRBV13 with TRBJ1-4; 7 positions match TRBD1. The CDR3 length is 15 residues. CDR1 PRHDT and CDR2 FYEKMQ come from the germline V gene (reference sequence). J lost 10 bases, V lost 2 bases, and 10 bases had no gene match. CDR3: CASSLRLGDRVKLFF. Written as DNA, the CDR3 is TGTGCCAGCAGCTTAAGGTTGGGGGACAGAGTAAAACTGTTTTTT.

Worth noting for this clonotype: One junction end disagrees with the germline gene, perhaps due to a read error. This rearrangement joins TRBV12-3 or TRBV12-4 to TRBJ2-5; 10 nucleotides match TRBD2. The CDR3 loop spans 13 amino acids. The CDR3 sequence is CATSSGRRETQYF. CDR3 nucleotides: TGTGCCACCAGTAGCGGGAGGAGAGAGACCCAGTACTTC.

This sequence joins TRBV7-2 and TRBJ1-2; no clear D. Germline assignment: CDR1 SGHTA and CDR2 FQGNSA. Trimming removed 1 base at V and 3 bases at J, with 12 bases between. The CDR3 runs 15 residues. The CDR3 DNA is TGTGCCAGCAGCTTAGGGGCGTTCGAGGACTATGGCTACACCTTC. It codes for CASSLGAFEDYGYTF.

The genes are TRBV10-3 and TRBJ2-7, with D perhaps TRBD1 (6 bases). The CDR3 runs to 17 residues. V was trimmed by 2 bases and J by 3 bases, leaving 20 bases between them. The germline gives CDR1 ENHRY, CDR2 SYGVKD. The CDR3 protein is CAISEPSPGVSGYEQYF. The CDR3 DNA sequence: TGTGCCATCAGTGAGCCATCACCAGGGGTTTCCGGCTACGAGCAGTACTTC.

The rearrangement links TRBV5-1 to TRBJ2-1, with TRBD2 matching over 8 bases. The CDR3 consists of 14 residues. Germline loops: CDR1 SGHRS, CDR2 YFSETQ. V shed 5 bases and J 7 bases; nucleotides not matched to a gene: 8. The CDR3 region is CASSPGGPLNEQFF. CDR3 DNA sequence: TGCGCCAGCAGTCCGGGAGGGCCCCTTAATGAGCAGTTCTTC.

This clonotype was detected only a few times. The J gene is TRBJ2-5, the V gene TRBV4-1; D perhaps matches TRBD2 (5 bases). The DNA end is a closer match to TRBJ2-7, so the J assignment may be wrong. Germline CDR1 MGHRA, CDR2 YSYEKL. CDR3 length: 15 residues. The CDR3 DNA reads TGCGCCAGCAGCCAAGATCCAGCCGGAGGCAACGAGCAGTACTTC. It encodes CASSQDPAGGNEQYF.

This clonotype has a handful of counts. The V and J genes are TRBV6-5 and TRBJ2-1; 8 bases are a match to TRBD2. V trimming: 6 bases; J trimming: 7 bases; junction bases outside the gene matches: 5. From germline, CDR1 is MNHEY and CDR2 SVGAGI. This CDR3 contains 13 residues. The CDR3 protein is CASRSGGWNEQFF. The CDR3 nucleotides are TGTGCCAGCAGGAGCGGGGGTTGGAATGAGCAGTTCTTC.

The V gene is TRBV7-8, the J gene TRBJ2-1, with 10 bases aligning to TRBD2. CDR1 SGHVS and CDR2 FQNEAQ come from the germline V gene. V gave up 5 bases and J gave up 0 bases; unmatched junction bases: 4. This CDR3 is 16 amino acids long. CDR3 protein: CASSPTSGDSYNEQFF. Here the CDR3 DNA reads TGTGCCAGCAGCCCCACTAGCGGGGACTCCTACAATGAGCAGTTCTTC.

Only a few counts were recorded for this clonotype. This chain uses TRBV4-1 with TRBJ1-2, with D tentatively TRBD1 (6 bases). Trimming shortened V by 2 bases and J by 8 bases, and 15 bases separated the two germline ends. Germline V CDR1 and CDR2: MGHRA, YSYEKL. The CDR3 covers 14 residues. The CDR3 sequence: CASSQPTGFGGYTF. CDR3 sequence (DNA): TGCGCCAGCAGCCAACCTACAGGGTTTGGCGGCTACACCTTC.

The V and J genes are TRBV12-3 or TRBV12-4 and TRBJ1-6; TRBD1 is a possible D gene (6 bases). The CDR3 consists of 13 residues. Trimming left V 6 bases short and J 7 bases short, with 10 bases between. The CDR3 DNA is TGTGCCAGCAGCCCGGACAGAAATTCACCCCTCCACTTT. Its translation: CASSPDRNSPLHF.

This clonotype was detected only a few times. The chain links TRBV12-3 or TRBV12-4 to TRBJ2-1; 7 bases are a match to TRBD2. Trimming at V came to 6 bases and at J to 5 bases, leaving 7 bases not matched to a gene. This CDR3 region has 14 residues. In nucleotides, the CDR3 is TGTGCCAGCAGAGCGGGACTGCCGGACAATGAGCAGTTCTTC. Protein product: CASRAGLPDNEQFF.

A few counts support this clonotype. CDR3 region: CASSRDRPETQYF. Here the CDR3 DNA reads TGTGCCAGCAGCCGGGACAGACCCGAGACCCAGTACTTC. The gene calls are TRBV6-2 or TRBV6-3 and TRBJ2-5, with 7 nucleotides matching TRBD1. CDR1 MNHEY and CDR2 SVGEGT come from the germline V gene. The CDR3 consists of 13 residues. With 6 bases clipped from V and 5 bases from J, the junction kept 6 bases outside the gene matches.

This clonotype has just a few counts. The V call is TRBV12-3 or TRBV12-4, the J call TRBJ2-3; D tentatively fits TRBD1 or TRBD2 (5 bases each). The CDR3 is 16 residues long. The V gene lost 2 bases and the J gene lost 8 bases, with 20 bases spanning the gap. For the CDR3, the DNA is TGTGCCAGCAGTTTAACGTGGGGGAGAGCCGGGGTTACGCAGTATTTT. Translation: CASSLTWGRAGVTQYF.

The chain couples TRBV12-3 or TRBV12-4 to TRBJ1-2, with TRBD1 identical over 7 bases. The CDR3 is made up of 17 amino acids. The trim removed 0 bases at V and 1 base at J, leaving 8 bases unmatched. In nucleotides, the CDR3 is TGTGCCAGCAGTTTAGCGCAAGGGGGCGGACTTAACTATGGCTACACCTTC. This encodes CASSLAQGGGLNYGYTF.

V and J are TRBV7-2 and TRBJ2-7; the match to TRBD2 covers 9 bases. Germline assignment: CDR1 SGHTA and CDR2 FQGNSA. The V gene end was trimmed by 1 base and the J gene end by 3 bases; junction bases not matched to a gene: 4. There are 15 residues in the CDR3. This CDR3 reads CASSLGASGIYEQYF. In DNA form, the CDR3 reads TGTGCCAGCAGCTTAGGGGCTAGCGGGATCTACGAGCAGTACTTC.

The chain uses TRBV12-3 or TRBV12-4 and TRBJ2-7; 7 bases are shared with TRBD1. The V segment lost 6 bases and the J segment 4 bases; nucleotides outside the gene matches: 12. The CDR3 contains 15 residues. CDR3 bases: TGTGCCAGCAGGCCCCGGTCAGGGGGTGTTTACGAGCAGTACTTC. Its translation is CASRPRSGGVYEQYF.

The J gene is TRBJ2-1, the V gene TRBV5-4; unclear D gene. The length of the CDR3 is 13 residues. Germline CDR1 is SGHNT and CDR2 is YYREEE (reference sequence). V was cut by 3 bases and J by 4 bases, with 8 bases left in between. The CDR3 coding sequence is TGTGCCAGCAGCTCCAATGGATACAATGAGCAGTTCTTC. This translates into CASSSNGYNEQFF.

This chain uses TRBV12-3 or TRBV12-4 with TRBJ1-2; D remains unclear. The CDR3 length is 12 residues. V was shortened by 3 bases and J by 4 bases, with 6 bases between the two germline ends. This chain's CDR3 is CASSFVSYGYTF. Here the CDR3 DNA reads TGTGCCAGCAGTTTTGTTTCCTATGGCTACACCTTC.

This clonotype turned up a few times. The V and J genes are TRBV12-3 or TRBV12-4 and TRBJ2-7; D gene uncertain. V lost 5 bases and J 2 bases, leaving 7 bases between the germline ends. The CDR3 contains 12 residues. The DNA of the CDR3 is TGTGCCAGCAGTGAAACTACCTACGAGCAGTACTTC. Encoded protein: CASSETTYEQYF.

The chain uses TRBV10-3 and TRBJ2-7; 8 bases fit TRBD1. The CDR3 is 12 residues long. Per germline, CDR1 ENHRY and CDR2 SYGVKD. Losses at the gene ends were 11 bases for V and 3 bases for J; bases not matched to a gene: 6. The CDR3 loop is CAVGTGDYEQYF. For the CDR3, the DNA is TGTGCCGTCGGGACAGGTGACTACGAGCAGTACTTC.

The chain couples TRBV10-3 to TRBJ1-5, with TRBD1 identical over 8 bases. This CDR3 contains 17 residues. CDR1 is ENHRY, CDR2 SYGVKD, per germline. With 5 bases clipped from V and 0 bases from J, the junction kept 9 bases outside the gene matches. CDR3 sequence (DNA): TGTGCCATCAGTAACGTTCCGACAGGGGCTAGCAATCAGCCCCAGCATTTT. Translated: CAISNVPTGASNQPQHF.

The V gene is TRBV12-3 or TRBV12-4, the J gene TRBJ2-7, with 9 bases aligning to TRBD2. V lost 6 bases, J lost 2 bases, and 11 bases stayed unmatched. CDR3 length: 16 amino acids. The CDR3, as DNA: TGTGCCAGCAGCCCGGGGTCTGGCGGGAGGGCCTACGAGCAGTACTTC. It encodes CASSPGSGGRAYEQYF.